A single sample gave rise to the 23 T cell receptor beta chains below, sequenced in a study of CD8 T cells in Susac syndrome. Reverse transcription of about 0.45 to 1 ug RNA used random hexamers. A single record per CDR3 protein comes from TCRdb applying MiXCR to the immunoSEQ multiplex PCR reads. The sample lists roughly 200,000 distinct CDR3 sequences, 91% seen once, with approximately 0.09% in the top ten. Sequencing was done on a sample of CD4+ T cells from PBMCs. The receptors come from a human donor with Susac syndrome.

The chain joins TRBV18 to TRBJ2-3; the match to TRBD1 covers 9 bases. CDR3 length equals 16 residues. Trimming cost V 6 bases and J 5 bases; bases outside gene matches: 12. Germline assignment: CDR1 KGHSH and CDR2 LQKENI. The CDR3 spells CASSSDRDRVKDTQYF. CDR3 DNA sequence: TGTGCCAGCTCGTCCGACCGGGACAGGGTGAAAGATACGCAGTATTTT.

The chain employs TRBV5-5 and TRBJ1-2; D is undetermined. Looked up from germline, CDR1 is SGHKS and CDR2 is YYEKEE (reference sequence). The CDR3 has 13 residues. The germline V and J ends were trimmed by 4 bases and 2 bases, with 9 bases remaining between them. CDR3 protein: CASSGAGNYGYTF. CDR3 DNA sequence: TGTGCCAGCAGCGGAGCCGGGAACTATGGCTACACCTTC.

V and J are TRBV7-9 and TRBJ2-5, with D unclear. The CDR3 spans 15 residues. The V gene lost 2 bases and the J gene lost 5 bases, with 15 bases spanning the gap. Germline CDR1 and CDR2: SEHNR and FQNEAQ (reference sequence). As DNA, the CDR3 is TGTGCCAGCAGCTTAAGCTCAGTAGAGTGGGAGACCCAGTACTTC. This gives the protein CASSLSSVEWETQYF.

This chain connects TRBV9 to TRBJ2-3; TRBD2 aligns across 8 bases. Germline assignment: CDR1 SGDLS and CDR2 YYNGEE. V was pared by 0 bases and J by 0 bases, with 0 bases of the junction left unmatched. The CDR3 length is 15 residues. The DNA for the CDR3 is TGTGCCAGCAGCGTAGCTAGCGGGAGCACAGATACGCAGTATTTT. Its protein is CASSVASGSTDTQYF. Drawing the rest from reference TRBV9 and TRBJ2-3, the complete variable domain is DSGVTQTPKHLITATGQRVTLRCSPRSGDLSVYWYQQSLDQGLQFLIQYYNGEERAKGNILERFSAQQFPDLHSELNLSSLELGDSALYFCASSVASGSTDTQYFGPGTRLTVL.

In DNA, the CDR3 is TGTGCCTGGACCCTACAGTATTCACCCCTCCACTTT. Amino acids: CAWTLQYSPLHF. The gene calls are TRBV30 and TRBJ1-6; no definite D call. CDR1 is GTSNPN, CDR2 SVGIG, per germline (reference sequence). CDR3 size: 12 residues. The ends were cut back, 4 bases at V and 8 bases at J, with 9 bases in the middle.

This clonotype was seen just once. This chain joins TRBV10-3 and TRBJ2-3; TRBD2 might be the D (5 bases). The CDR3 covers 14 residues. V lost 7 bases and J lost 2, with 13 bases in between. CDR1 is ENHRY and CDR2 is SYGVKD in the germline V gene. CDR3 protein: CAIKAERATDTQYF. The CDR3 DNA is TGTGCCATCAAGGCAGAGAGGGCCACAGATACGCAGTATTTT.

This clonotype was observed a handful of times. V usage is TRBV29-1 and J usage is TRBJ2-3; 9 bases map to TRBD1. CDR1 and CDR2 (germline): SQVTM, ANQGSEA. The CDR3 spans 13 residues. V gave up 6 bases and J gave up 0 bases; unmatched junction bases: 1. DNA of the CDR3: TGCAGCGTAGACAGGGGGAGCACAGATACGCAGTATTTT. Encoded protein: CSVDRGSTDTQYF.

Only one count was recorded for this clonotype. The DNA for the CDR3 is TGTGCCAGCAGCCCCCGACGGTCCGCCACTGAAGCTTTCTTT. This sequence encodes CASSPRRSATEAFF. This rearrangement joins TRBV12-3 or TRBV12-4 to TRBJ1-1; D not resolved. The CDR3 is 14 residues long. V lost 6 bases and J lost 4, with 15 bases in between.

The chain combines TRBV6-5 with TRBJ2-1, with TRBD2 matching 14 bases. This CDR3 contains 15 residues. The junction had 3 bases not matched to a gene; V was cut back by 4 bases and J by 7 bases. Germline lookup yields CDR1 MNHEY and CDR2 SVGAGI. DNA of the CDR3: TGTGCCAGCAGTTCCGGACTAGCGGGAGGAAATGAGCAGTTCTTC. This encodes CASSSGLAGGNEQFF.

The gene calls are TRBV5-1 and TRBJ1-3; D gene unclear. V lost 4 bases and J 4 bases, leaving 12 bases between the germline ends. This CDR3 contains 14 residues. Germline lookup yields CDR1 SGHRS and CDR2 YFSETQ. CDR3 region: CASSPAGRGNTIYF. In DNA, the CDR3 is TGCGCCAGCAGCCCCGCCGGGAGAGGAAACACCATATATTTT.

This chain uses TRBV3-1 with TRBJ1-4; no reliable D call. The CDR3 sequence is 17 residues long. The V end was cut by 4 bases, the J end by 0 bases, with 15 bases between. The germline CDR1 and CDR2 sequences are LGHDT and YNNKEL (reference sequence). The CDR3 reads CASSPGQTSATNEKLFF. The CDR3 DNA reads TGTGCCAGCAGCCCCGGGCAGACGTCTGCAACTAATGAAAAACTGTTTTTT.

This CDR3 reads CAWTPWTVGNTIYF. CDR3 bases: TGTGCCTGGACACCTTGGACAGTTGGAAACACCATATATTTT. The chain is built from TRBV30 and TRBJ1-3; D is perhaps TRBD1 (6 bases). CDR1 is GTSNPN, CDR2 SVGIG, per germline (reference sequence). This CDR3 is 14 amino acids long. V lost 4 bases and J 3 bases, leaving 13 bases between the germline ends. Supplemented by reference TRBV30 and TRBJ1-3, the full variable domain reads SQTIHQWPATLVQPVGSPLSLECTVEGTSNPNLYWYRQAAGRGLQLLFYSVGIGQISSEVPQNLSASRPQDRQFILSSKKLLLSDSGFYLCAWTPWTVGNTIYFGEGSWLTVV.

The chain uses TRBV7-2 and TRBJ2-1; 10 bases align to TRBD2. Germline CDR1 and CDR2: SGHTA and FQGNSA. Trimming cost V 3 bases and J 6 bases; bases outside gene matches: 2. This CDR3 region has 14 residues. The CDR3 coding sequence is TGTGCCAGCAGCTTGTGGACTAGCGGCAATGAGCAGTTCTTC. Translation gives CASSLWTSGNEQFF.

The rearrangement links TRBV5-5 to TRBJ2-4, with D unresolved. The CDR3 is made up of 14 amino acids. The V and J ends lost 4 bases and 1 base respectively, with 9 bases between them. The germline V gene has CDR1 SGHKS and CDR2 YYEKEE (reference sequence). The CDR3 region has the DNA TGTGCCAGCAGCCCGGTTATTGCCAAAAACATTCAGTACTTC. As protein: CASSPVIAKNIQYF.

CDR3 in DNA: TGTGCCAGCAGCACGGGCCTCACAGATACGCAGTATTTT. This codes for CASSTGLTDTQYF. The chain employs TRBV9 and TRBJ2-3; D not resolved. Germline lookup yields CDR1 SGDLS and CDR2 YYNGEE. V lost 4 bases and J 2 bases, leaving 8 bases between the germline ends. The CDR3 has 13 residues.

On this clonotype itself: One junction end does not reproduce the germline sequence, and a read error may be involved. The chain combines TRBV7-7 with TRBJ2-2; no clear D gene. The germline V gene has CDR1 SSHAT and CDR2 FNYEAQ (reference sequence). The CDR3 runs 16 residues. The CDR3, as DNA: TGTGCTAGCAGCTTAGGAGAGGTCCCCCAGACCGGGGAGCTGTTTTTT. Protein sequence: CASSLGEVPQTGELFF.

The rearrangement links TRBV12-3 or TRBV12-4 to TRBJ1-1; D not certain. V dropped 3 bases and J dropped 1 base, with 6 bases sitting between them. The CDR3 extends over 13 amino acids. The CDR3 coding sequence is TGTGCCAGCAGTTTGGGCTGGAACACTGAAGCTTTCTTT. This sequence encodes CASSLGWNTEAFF.

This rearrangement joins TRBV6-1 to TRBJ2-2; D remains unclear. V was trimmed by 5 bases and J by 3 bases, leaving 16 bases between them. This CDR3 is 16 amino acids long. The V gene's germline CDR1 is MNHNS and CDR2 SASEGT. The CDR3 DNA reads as TGTGCCAGCAGTCGGCGTACAGTTGCTTACACCGGGGAGCTGTTTTTT. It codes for CASSRRTVAYTGELFF.

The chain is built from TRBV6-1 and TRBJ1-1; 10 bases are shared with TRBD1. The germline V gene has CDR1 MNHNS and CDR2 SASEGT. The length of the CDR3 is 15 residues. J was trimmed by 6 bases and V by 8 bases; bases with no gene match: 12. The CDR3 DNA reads TGTGCCAGCGGGGACAGGGGAGGGGAACGGGCTGAAGCTTTCTTT. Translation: CASGDRGGERAEAFF.

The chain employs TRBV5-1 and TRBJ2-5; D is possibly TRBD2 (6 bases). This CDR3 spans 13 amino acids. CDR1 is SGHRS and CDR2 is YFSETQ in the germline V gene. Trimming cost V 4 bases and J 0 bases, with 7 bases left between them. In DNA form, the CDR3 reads TGCGCCAGCAGCGCGGGGAACCAAGAGACCCAGTACTTC. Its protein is CASSAGNQETQYF. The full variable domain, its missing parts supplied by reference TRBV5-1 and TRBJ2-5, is KAGVTQTPRYLIKTRGQQVTLSCSPISGHRSVSWYQQTPGQGLQFLFEYFSETQRNKGNFPGRFSGRQFSNSRSEMNVSTLELGDSALYLCASSAGNQETQYFGPGTRLLVL.

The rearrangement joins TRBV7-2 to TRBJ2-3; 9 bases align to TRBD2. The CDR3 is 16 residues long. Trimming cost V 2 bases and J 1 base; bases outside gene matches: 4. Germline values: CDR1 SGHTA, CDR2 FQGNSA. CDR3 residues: CASSLWERGGTDTQYF. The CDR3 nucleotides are TGTGCCAGCAGCTTATGGGAGCGGGGGGGCACAGATACGCAGTATTTT.

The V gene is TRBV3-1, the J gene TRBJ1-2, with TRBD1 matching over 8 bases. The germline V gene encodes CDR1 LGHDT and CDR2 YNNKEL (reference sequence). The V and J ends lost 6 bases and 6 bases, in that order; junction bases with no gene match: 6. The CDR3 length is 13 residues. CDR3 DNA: TGTGCCAGCAGGGACAGGGCTATACATGGCTACACCTTC. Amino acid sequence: CASRDRAIHGYTF.

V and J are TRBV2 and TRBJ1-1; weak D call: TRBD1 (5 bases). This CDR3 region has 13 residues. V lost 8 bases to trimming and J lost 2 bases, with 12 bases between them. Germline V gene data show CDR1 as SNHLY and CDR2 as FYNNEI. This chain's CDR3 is CASETTENTEAFF. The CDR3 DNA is TGTGCCAGCGAGACGACAGAAAACACTGAAGCTTTCTTT.